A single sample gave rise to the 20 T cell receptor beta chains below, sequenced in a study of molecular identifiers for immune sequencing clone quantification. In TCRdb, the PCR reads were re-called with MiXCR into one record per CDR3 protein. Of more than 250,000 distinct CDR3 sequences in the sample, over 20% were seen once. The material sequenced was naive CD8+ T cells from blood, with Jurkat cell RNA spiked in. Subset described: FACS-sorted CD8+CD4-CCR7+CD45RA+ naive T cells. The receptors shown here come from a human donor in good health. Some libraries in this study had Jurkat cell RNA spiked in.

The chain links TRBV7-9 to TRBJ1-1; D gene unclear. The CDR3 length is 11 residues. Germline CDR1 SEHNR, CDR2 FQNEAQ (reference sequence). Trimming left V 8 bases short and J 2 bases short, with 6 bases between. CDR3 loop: CASGYNTEAFF. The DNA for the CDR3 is TGTGCCAGCGGTTACAACACTGAAGCTTTCTTT.

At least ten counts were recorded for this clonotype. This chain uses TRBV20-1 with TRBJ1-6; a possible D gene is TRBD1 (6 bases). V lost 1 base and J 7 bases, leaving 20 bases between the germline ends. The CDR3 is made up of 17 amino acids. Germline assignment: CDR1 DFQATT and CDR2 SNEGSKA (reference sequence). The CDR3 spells CSARVMGGGNRNSPLHF. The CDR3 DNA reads TGCAGTGCTAGAGTTATGGGGGGCGGTAATCGGAATTCACCCCTCCACTTT.

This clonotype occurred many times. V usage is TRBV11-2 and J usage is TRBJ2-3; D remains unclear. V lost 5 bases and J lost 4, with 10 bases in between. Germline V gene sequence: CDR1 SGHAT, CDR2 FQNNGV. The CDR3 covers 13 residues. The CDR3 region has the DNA TGTGCCAGCAGCAGAGACTTTGCAGATACGCAGTATTTT. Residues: CASSRDFADTQYF.

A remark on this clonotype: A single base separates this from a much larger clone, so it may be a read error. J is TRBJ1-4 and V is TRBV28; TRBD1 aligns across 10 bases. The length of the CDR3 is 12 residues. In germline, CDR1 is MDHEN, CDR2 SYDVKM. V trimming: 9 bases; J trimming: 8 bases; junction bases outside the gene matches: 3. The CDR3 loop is CARRGQGEKLFF. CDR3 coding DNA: TGTGCCAGAAGGGGACAGGGGGAAAAACTGTTTTTT.

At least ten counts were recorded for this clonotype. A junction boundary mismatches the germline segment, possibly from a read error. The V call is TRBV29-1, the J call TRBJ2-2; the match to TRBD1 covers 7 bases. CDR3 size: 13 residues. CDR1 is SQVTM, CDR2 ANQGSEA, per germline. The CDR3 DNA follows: TGCAGCGTTAAAGACAGGGTGACCGGGGAGCTGTTTTTT. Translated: CSVKDRVTGELFF.

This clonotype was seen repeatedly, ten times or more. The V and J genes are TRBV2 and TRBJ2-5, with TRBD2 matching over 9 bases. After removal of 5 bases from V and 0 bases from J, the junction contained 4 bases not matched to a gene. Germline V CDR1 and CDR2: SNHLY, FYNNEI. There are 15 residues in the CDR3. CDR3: CASSNGLAYQETQYF. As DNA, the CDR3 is TGTGCCAGCAGTAACGGACTAGCGTACCAAGAGACCCAGTACTTC. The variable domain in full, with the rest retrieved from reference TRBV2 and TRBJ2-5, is EPEVTQTPSHQVTQMGQEVILRCVPISNHLYFYWYRQILGQKVEFLVSFYNNEISEKSEIFDDQFSVERPDGSNFTLKIRSTKLEDSAMYFCASSNGLAYQETQYFGPGTRLLVL.

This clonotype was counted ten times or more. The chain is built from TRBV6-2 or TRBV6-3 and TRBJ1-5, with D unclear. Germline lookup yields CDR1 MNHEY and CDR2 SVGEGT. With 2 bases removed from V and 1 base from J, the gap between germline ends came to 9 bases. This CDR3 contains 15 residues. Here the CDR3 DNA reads TGTGCCAGCAGTTACCTCCAGCTAAGCAATCAGCCCCAGCATTTT. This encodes CASSYLQLSNQPQHF.

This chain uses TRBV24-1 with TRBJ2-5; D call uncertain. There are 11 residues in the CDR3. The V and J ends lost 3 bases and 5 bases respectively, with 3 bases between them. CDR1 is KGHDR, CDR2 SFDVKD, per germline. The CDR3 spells CATSDMETQYF. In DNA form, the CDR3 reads TGTGCCACCAGTGATATGGAGACCCAGTACTTC.

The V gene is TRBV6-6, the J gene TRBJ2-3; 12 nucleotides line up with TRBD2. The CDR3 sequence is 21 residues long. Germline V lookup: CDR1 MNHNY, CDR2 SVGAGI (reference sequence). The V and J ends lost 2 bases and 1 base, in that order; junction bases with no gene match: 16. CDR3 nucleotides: TGTGCCAGCAGTTACGCAGGGACAGCTCTAGCGGGAGGGCGGGGCACAGATACGCAGTATTTT. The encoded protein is CASSYAGTALAGGRGTDTQYF.

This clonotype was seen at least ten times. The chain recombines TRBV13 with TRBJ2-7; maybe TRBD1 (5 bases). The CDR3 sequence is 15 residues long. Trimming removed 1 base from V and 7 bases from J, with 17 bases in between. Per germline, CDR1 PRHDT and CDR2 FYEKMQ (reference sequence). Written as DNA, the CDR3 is TGTGCCAGCAGCTTAGCGGCAGGGCCTTCAAGGGAGCAGTACTTC. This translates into CASSLAAGPSREQYF.

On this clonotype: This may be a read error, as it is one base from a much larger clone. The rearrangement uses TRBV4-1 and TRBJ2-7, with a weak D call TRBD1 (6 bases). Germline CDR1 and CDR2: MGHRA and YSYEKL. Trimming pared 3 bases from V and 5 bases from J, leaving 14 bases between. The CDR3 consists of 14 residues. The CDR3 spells CASSQGASGDEQYF. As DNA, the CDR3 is TGCGCCAGCAGCCAGGGGGCCTCAGGGGACGAGCAGTACTTC.

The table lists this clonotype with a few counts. CDR3 bases: TGTACCACCCCTGGACAGTTGGTCTACGAGCAGTACTTC. As protein: CTTPGQLVYEQYF. The chain joins TRBV6-1 to TRBJ2-7, with a tentative D call TRBD1 (6 bases). The CDR3 is made up of 13 amino acids. The V gene's germline CDR1 is MNHNS and CDR2 SASEGT.

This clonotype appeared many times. CDR3 protein: CASSLVASHGELFF. The CDR3 DNA sequence: TGTGCCAGCAGCTTAGTGGCTAGCCACGGGGAGCTGTTTTTT. V and J are TRBV7-6 and TRBJ2-2; D is perhaps TRBD2 (5 bases). The CDR3 runs 14 residues. Between the trimmed V and J ends, which lost 1 base and 7 bases, there was a span of 10 bases. The V gene's germline CDR1 is SGHVS and CDR2 FNYEAQ. The whole variable domain, remainder taken from reference TRBV7-6 and TRBJ2-2, is GAGVSQSPRYKVTKRGQDVALRCDPISGHVSLYWYRQALGQGPEFLTYFNYEAQQDKSGLPNDRFSAERPEGSISTLTIQRTEQRDSAMYRCASSLVASHGELFFGEGSRLTVL.

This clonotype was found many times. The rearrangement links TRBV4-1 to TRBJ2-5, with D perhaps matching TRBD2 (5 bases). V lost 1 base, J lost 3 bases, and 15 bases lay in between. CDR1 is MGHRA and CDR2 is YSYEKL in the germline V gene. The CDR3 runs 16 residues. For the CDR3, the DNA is TGCGCCAGCAGCCAAGTGGTGTCGGGGAAAAAAGAGACCCAGTACTTC. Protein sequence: CASSQVVSGKKETQYF.

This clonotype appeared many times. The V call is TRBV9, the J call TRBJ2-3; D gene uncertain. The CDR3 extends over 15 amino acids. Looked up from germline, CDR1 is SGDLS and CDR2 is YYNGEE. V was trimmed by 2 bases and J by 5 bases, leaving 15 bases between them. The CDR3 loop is CASSVGYSPGDTQYF. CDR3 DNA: TGTGCCAGCAGCGTGGGGTATAGCCCCGGAGATACGCAGTATTTT.

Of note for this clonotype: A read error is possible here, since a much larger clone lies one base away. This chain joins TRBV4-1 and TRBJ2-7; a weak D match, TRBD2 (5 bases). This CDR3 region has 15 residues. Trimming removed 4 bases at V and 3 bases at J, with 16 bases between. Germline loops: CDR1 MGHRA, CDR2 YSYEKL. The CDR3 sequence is CASSPPGIAYYEQYF. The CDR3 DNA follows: TGCGCCAGCAGCCCCCCCGGGATAGCCTACTACGAGCAGTACTTC.

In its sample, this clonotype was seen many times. CDR3 loop: CASSPSLYEQYF. Written as DNA, the CDR3 is TGTGCCAGCAGTCCCTCCCTTTACGAGCAGTACTTC. This chain uses TRBV6-6 with TRBJ2-7; D is ambiguous. Germline V gene data show CDR1 as MNHNY and CDR2 as SVGAGI (reference sequence). CDR3 size: 12 residues. The V end was cut by 5 bases, the J end by 4 bases, with 9 bases between.

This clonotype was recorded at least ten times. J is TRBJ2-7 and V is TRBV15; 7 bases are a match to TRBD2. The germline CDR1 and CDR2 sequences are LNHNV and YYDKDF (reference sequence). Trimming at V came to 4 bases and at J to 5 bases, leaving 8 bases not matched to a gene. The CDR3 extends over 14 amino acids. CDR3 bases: TGTGCCACCAGCAATAGCGGGTTTGACCACGAGCAGTACTTC. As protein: CATSNSGFDHEQYF.

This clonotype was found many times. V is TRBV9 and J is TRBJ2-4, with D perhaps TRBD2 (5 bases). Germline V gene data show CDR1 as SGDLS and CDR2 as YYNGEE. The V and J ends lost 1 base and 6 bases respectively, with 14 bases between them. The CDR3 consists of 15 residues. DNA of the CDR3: TGTGCCAGCAGCGTATCCGGGATACCCAGAAACATTCAGTACTTC. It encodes CASSVSGIPRNIQYF.

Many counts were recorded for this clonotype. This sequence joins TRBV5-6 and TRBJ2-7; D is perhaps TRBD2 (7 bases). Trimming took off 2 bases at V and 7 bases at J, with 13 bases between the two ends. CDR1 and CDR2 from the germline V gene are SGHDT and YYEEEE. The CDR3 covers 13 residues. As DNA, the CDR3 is TGTGCCAGCAGCTTACGGGGGGCGCCTGAGCAGTACTTC. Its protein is CASSLRGAPEQYF.